This TCR beta chain was recovered during a study of T cells in women clearing cervical HPV infection. Only in-frame clones appear in the TCRdb table, and some are missing; sequencing was by immunoSEQ multiplex PCR. The specimen's table records around 15,000 clones. Turning to this clone: The read is 3 residues too short to cover the CDR3 end, so that end is filled in from the germline J gene.

Trimming cost V 5 bases and J 0 bases, with 16 bases left between them. Germline assignment: CDR1 SQVTM and CDR2 ANQGSEA. The CDR3 contains 15 residues. The sample consisted of blood buffy coat. This TCR derives from a woman aged 18 to 75 with a cervical HPV16 infection that either progressed to CIN3+ or cleared (not recorded which). V usage is TRBV29-1 and J usage is TRBJ1-1; D gene unclear. The CDR3 DNA, read in part, is TGCAGCGTTCCCCCTAAAGGGCTGATGAACACTGAA. It yields the protein CSVPPKGLMNTE. The CDR3 reads in full as CSVPPKGLMNTEAFF.